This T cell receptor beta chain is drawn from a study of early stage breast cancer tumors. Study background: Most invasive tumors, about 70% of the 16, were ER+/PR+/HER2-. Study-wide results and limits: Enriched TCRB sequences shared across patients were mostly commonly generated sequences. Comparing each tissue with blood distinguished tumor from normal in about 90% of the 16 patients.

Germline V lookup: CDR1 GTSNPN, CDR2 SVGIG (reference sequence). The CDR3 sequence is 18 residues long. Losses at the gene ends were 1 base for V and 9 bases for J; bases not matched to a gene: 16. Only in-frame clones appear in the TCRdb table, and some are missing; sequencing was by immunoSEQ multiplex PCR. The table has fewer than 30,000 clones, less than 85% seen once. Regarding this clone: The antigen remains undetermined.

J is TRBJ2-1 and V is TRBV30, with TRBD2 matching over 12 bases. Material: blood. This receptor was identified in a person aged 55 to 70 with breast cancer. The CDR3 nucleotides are TGTGCCTGGAGTGACCACTTTACTCTAGCGGGAGGGCTAAGTGAGCAGTTCTTC. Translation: CAWSDHFTLAGGLSEQFF. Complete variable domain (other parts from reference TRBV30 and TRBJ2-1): SQTIHQWPATLVQPVGSPLSLECTVEGTSNPNLYWYRQAAGRGLQLLFYSVGIGQISSEVPQNLSASRPQDRQFILSSKKLLLSDSGFYLCAWSDHFTLAGGLSEQFFGPGTRLTVL.